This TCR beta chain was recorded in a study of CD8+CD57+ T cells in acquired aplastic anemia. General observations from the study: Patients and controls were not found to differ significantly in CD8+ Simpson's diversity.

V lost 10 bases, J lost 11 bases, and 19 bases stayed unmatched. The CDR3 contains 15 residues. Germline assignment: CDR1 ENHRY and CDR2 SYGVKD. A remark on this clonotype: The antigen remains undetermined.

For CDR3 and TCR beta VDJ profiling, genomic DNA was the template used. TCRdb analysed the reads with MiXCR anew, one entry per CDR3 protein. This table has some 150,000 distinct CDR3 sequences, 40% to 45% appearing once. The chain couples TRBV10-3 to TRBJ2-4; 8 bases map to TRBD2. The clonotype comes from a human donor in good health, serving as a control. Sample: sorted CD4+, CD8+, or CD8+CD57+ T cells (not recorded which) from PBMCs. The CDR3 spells CASSQSAGGLGVQYF. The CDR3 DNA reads TGTGCCAGCAGCCAGTCGGCGGGGGGACTCGGGGTTCAGTACTTC.